This TCR beta chain appears in the sequencing data of a study of T cell responses to AZD1222 COVID-19 vaccine. The study's findings and limits: Following two doses of AZD1222, Spike-specific TCR breadth and depth rose.

Profiling relied on immunoSEQ multiplex PCR, and the TCRdb table lists in-frame clones only, not all of them. The sample lists approximately 150,000 clones; approximately 94% were seen once. The CDR3 spans 15 residues. Trimming pared 0 bases from V and 8 bases from J, leaving 13 bases between. In germline, CDR1 is SNHLY, CDR2 FYNNEI. This clone was seen a single time. Its target is not known. V is TRBV2 and J is TRBJ1-4; maybe TRBD1 (5 bases). This specimen consisted of peripheral blood, obtained 28 days after the second AZD1222 dose. The sequence was obtained from an adult who received the AZD1222 COVID-19 vaccine. The CDR3 DNA reads TGTGCCAGCAGTGAAGCGCGGGGCGGCTTGGAAAAACTGTTTTTT. Its translation: CASSEARGGLEKLFF.